The 29 T cell receptor beta chains in this list originate from one sample, sequenced in a study of OX40 agonist ivuxolimab in advanced cancers. Measured with immunoSEQ multiplex PCR; TCRdb has only the in-frame clones, and not every one. The sample carries some 70,000 clones, around 84% recorded once. Sequencing was performed on CD4+ or CD8+ T cells sorted from blood, taken in a trial of the OX40 agonist ivuxolimab. These receptors all come from an adult with an advanced solid tumor such as melanoma, head and neck, liver or kidney cancer.

The rearrangement uses TRBV5-4 and TRBJ2-2, with D unclear. This CDR3 has 15 amino acids. V dropped 3 bases and J dropped 4 bases, with 13 bases sitting between them. Germline-derived CDR1 and CDR2 are SGHNT and YYREEE (reference sequence). The CDR3 DNA sequence: TGTGCCAGCAGCTCTGCGCAGGTTGCCACCGGGGAGCTGTTTTTT. Residues: CASSSAQVATGELFF.

Only a few counts were recorded for this clone. This sequence joins TRBV7-9 and TRBJ1-1; TRBD1 is a possible D gene (5 bases). Trimming shortened V by 2 bases and J by 7 bases, and 11 bases separated the two germline ends. From germline, CDR1 is SEHNR and CDR2 FQNEAQ (reference sequence). This CDR3 region has 13 residues. CDR3 loop: CASSLTGQNEAFF. The CDR3 DNA reads as TGTGCCAGCAGCTTAACAGGACAAAATGAAGCTTTCTTT.

The genes are TRBV10-2 and TRBJ1-1; D is perhaps TRBD1 (6 bases). Per germline, CDR1 WSHSY and CDR2 SAAADI. This CDR3 contains 13 residues. Trimming pared 7 bases from V and 7 bases from J, leaving 16 bases between. CDR3 sequence: CASTNSGTLEAFF. CDR3 coding DNA: TGCGCCAGCACTAATTCCGGGACACTTGAAGCTTTCTTT.

The rearrangement uses TRBV15 and TRBJ1-1; TRBD1 matches 7 bases. The junction had 7 bases not matched to a gene; V was cut back by 6 bases and J by 0 bases. The CDR3 length is 15 residues. Germline V gene data show CDR1 as LNHNV and CDR2 as YYDKDF (reference sequence). CDR3 sequence (DNA): TGTGCCACCAGACCCGGGGACAGCTTGAACACTGAAGCTTTCTTT. Residues: CATRPGDSLNTEAFF.

The CDR3, as DNA: TGTGCCATCAGTGAGGTACAGGCGGATCAGCCCCAGCATTTT. Translation: CAISEVQADQPQHF. J is TRBJ1-5 and V is TRBV10-3; a weak D match, TRBD1 (5 bases). CDR3 length: 14 residues. V shed 2 bases and J shed 5 bases, with 10 bases lying between them. The germline V gene encodes CDR1 ENHRY and CDR2 SYGVKD.

V is TRBV4-3 and J is TRBJ2-1; no clear D gene. The CDR3 is 16 residues long. The V end was cut by 0 bases, the J end by 2 bases, with 11 bases between. CDR1 is LGHNA and CDR2 is YSLEER in the germline V gene. The CDR3 is CASSQDGGTPYNEQFF. The DNA for the CDR3 is TGCGCCAGCAGCCAAGATGGTGGAACTCCCTACAATGAGCAGTTCTTC.

The V and J genes are TRBV6-5 and TRBJ2-2, with D tentatively TRBD2 (7 bases). Trimming stripped 6 bases from V and 0 bases from J, with 8 bases between. The CDR3 is 14 amino acids. Germline V gene lookup returns CDR1 MNHEY and CDR2 SVGAGI. CDR3 coding DNA: TGTGCCAGCAGAGGGGGGGCGAACACCGGGGAGCTGTTTTTT. Encoded protein: CASRGGANTGELFF.

The DNA of the CDR3 is TGTGCCAGCAGGGGGTCAGGTAATCAGCCCCAGCATTTT. The encoded protein is CASRGSGNQPQHF. V and J are TRBV2 and TRBJ1-5; no clear D. From germline, CDR1 is SNHLY and CDR2 FYNNEI. This CDR3 has 13 amino acids. V shed 6 bases and J shed 4 bases, with 10 bases lying between them.

CDR3 protein: CASSSGPGGYGYTF. DNA for the CDR3: TGTGCCAGCAGCTCTGGACCAGGGGGATACGGCTACACCTTC. This chain links TRBV5-5 with TRBJ1-2; 7 nucleotides line up with TRBD1. V shed 3 bases, J shed 8 bases, and the junction held 10 bases outside the gene matches. The length of the CDR3 is 14 residues. Germline loops: CDR1 SGHKS, CDR2 YYEKEE (reference sequence).

This clone is labeled medium-sized. The CDR3 region is CASGFGQGTEAFF. The CDR3 nucleotides are TGCGCCAGCGGGTTCGGACAGGGGACTGAAGCTTTCTTT. This chain uses TRBV5-1 with TRBJ1-1; 9 bases map to TRBD1. Trimming removed 7 bases from V and 5 bases from J; junction bases left unmatched: 6. There are 13 residues in the CDR3. Germline-derived CDR1 and CDR2 are SGHRS and YFSETQ.

The chain joins TRBV28 to TRBJ1-4; 9 nucleotides match TRBD1. The CDR3 loop spans 16 amino acids. Per germline, CDR1 MDHEN and CDR2 SYDVKM. J was trimmed by 8 bases and V by 5 bases; bases with no gene match: 12. DNA of the CDR3: TGTGCCAGCAGTCCCTCCCGGACAGGGGAGAAGGAAAAACTGTTTTTT. This gives the protein CASSPSRTGEKEKLFF.

The gene calls are TRBV5-6 and TRBJ2-5; 8 positions match TRBD2. V lost 1 base to trimming and J lost 7 bases; unmatched junction nucleotides: 9. The CDR3 runs to 15 residues. CDR1 is SGHDT, CDR2 YYEEEE, per germline. DNA of the CDR3: TGTGCCAGCAGCTTGCCAAGCGGGGGCCCCAGGACCCAGTACTTC. This encodes CASSLPSGGPRTQYF.

The chain has TRBV6-5 and TRBJ1-1; 7 bases map to TRBD1. CDR1 is MNHEY, CDR2 SVGAGI, per germline. J was trimmed by 7 bases and V by 0 bases; bases with no gene match: 8. The CDR3 runs to 15 residues. CDR3 protein: CASSYSKNRGFEAFF. Written as DNA, the CDR3 is TGTGCCAGCAGTTACTCGAAGAACAGGGGATTTGAAGCTTTCTTT.

The chain links TRBV5-4 to TRBJ1-1, with 8 bases lining up with TRBD1. Germline assignment: CDR1 SGHNT and CDR2 YYREEE (reference sequence). The V segment lost 0 bases and the J segment 7 bases; nucleotides outside the gene matches: 5. This CDR3 spans 14 amino acids. CDR3 in amino acids: CASSLGRGQGEAFF. The CDR3 DNA is TGTGCCAGCAGCTTGGGCAGGGGGCAGGGTGAAGCTTTCTTT.

The chain carries TRBV2 and TRBJ2-7; no clear D. Trimming pared 7 bases from V and 2 bases from J, leaving 12 bases between. The CDR3 runs to 13 residues. From germline, CDR1 is SNHLY and CDR2 FYNNEI. For the CDR3, the DNA is TGTGCCAGCATTACAGCCCTCACCTACGAGCAGTACTTC. The encoded protein is CASITALTYEQYF.

This chain joins TRBV7-2 and TRBJ2-3, with D possibly called TRBD1 or TRBD2 (5 bases each). CDR3 size: 15 residues. Trimming stripped 2 bases from V and 1 base from J, with 10 bases between. CDR1 is SGHTA, CDR2 FQGNSA, per germline. The CDR3 region is CASSLFEGRTDTQYF. The DNA for the CDR3 is TGTGCCAGCAGCTTATTTGAGGGGCGCACAGATACGCAGTATTTT.

In its sample, this clone is medium-sized. The chain recombines TRBV6-5 with TRBJ1-2, with D possibly TRBD1 on 5 matching bases. This CDR3 comprises 12 residues. Trimming took 10 bases from V and 3 from J, leaving 12 bases between them. Germline V lookup: CDR1 MNHEY, CDR2 SVGAGI. The CDR3 region has the DNA TGTGCCACGCGGGACGTCGACTATGGCTACACCTTC. As protein: CATRDVDYGYTF.

The chain is built from TRBV10-3 and TRBJ2-3, with 16 bases that match TRBD2. CDR3 length equals 19 residues. Germline assignment: CDR1 ENHRY and CDR2 SYGVKD. The ends lost 3 bases at V and 4 bases at J; junction bases unmatched: 10. CDR3 amino acids: CAISDPSGTSGGAPDTQYF. DNA of the CDR3: TGTGCCATCAGTGACCCGAGTGGGACTAGCGGGGGGGCTCCAGATACGCAGTATTTT.

The chain is built from TRBV7-2 and TRBJ2-1; the D is unclear. This CDR3 is 14 amino acids long. Germline V gives CDR1 SGHTA, CDR2 FQGNSA. V was clipped by 5 bases and J by 8 bases, with 16 bases between them. CDR3 sequence: CASSKGLLGYEQFF. The CDR3, as DNA: TGTGCCAGCAGCAAAGGCCTTCTAGGGTATGAGCAGTTCTTC.

The chain uses TRBV6-1 and TRBJ1-1; D uncertain. This CDR3 has 12 amino acids. Germline V gene sequence: CDR1 MNHNS, CDR2 SASEGT. The ends were cut back, 6 bases at V and 9 bases at J, with 14 bases in the middle. CDR3 sequence: CASSGVSYQAFF. CDR3 sequence (DNA): TGTGCCAGCAGCGGGGTTTCTTATCAAGCTTTCTTT.

This chain joins TRBV5-1 and TRBJ2-2; a possible D gene is TRBD1 (5 bases). The CDR3 is 15 amino acids. The V end lost 4 bases, the J end lost 4 bases, and 14 bases lay between the germline ends. Germline V gene data show CDR1 as SGHRS and CDR2 as YFSETQ. CDR3 amino acids: CASSPAPGFTGELFF. Written as DNA, the CDR3 is TGCGCCAGCAGCCCGGCTCCAGGGTTCACCGGGGAGCTGTTTTTT. The variable domain in full, completed from reference TRBV5-1 and TRBJ2-2, reads KAGVTQTPRYLIKTRGQQVTLSCSPISGHRSVSWYQQTPGQGLQFLFEYFSETQRNKGNFPGRFSGRQFSNSRSEMNVSTLELGDSALYLCASSPAPGFTGELFFGEGSRLTVL.

J is TRBJ1-2 and V is TRBV29-1, with D possibly matching TRBD1 (6 bases). In germline, CDR1 is SQVTM, CDR2 ANQGSEA. CDR3 size: 11 residues. V shed 4 bases and J shed 3 bases, with 6 bases lying between them. CDR3 coding DNA: TGCAGCGTTGGACAGGACTATGGCTACACCTTC. Protein sequence: CSVGQDYGYTF.

This clone was seen a single time. The chain joins TRBV4-3 to TRBJ1-2; no reliable D call. V was clipped by 0 bases and J by 5 bases, with 13 bases between them. Germline V gives CDR1 LGHNA, CDR2 YSLEER. CDR3 length: 15 amino acids. The CDR3 protein is CASSQDVGLPYGYTF. As DNA, the CDR3 is TGCGCCAGCAGCCAAGATGTGGGGTTGCCATATGGCTACACCTTC.

This sequence joins TRBV6-6 and TRBJ1-5; D is undetermined. The CDR3 runs to 13 residues. Trimming took 0 bases from V and 5 from J, leaving 5 bases between them. Germline loops: CDR1 MNHNY, CDR2 SVGAGI (reference sequence). The CDR3 region is CASSYSSDQPQHF. CDR3 sequence (DNA): TGTGCCAGCAGTTACTCATCCGATCAGCCCCAGCATTTT.

The chain is built from TRBV2 and TRBJ1-3; D call uncertain. The CDR3 is 15 residues long. Between the trimmed V and J ends, which lost 4 bases and 0 bases, there was a span of 10 bases. Germline V CDR1 and CDR2: SNHLY, FYNNEI. The CDR3 coding sequence is TGTGCCAGCAGTGCGCGCCTTCCCTCTGGAAACACCATATATTTT. Its translation: CASSARLPSGNTIYF.

The chain couples TRBV12-5 to TRBJ1-1; D uncertain. Germline CDR1 and CDR2: LGHNT and FRNRAP. The CDR3 spans 13 residues. Trimming cost V 4 bases and J 6 bases, with 12 bases left between them. CDR3 nucleotide sequence: TGTGCTAGTGGTTCCCCTCGGGCAGCTGAAGCTTTCTTT. Its translation is CASGSPRAAEAFF.

This clone showed up just a few times. The CDR3 is CASIQVCDGNTIYF. DNA for the CDR3: TGCGCCAGCATTCAGGTATGCGATGGAAACACCATATATTTT. The chain is built from TRBV10-1 and TRBJ1-3; D uncertain. The germline V and J ends were trimmed by 7 bases and 3 bases, with 13 bases remaining between them. The CDR3 is 14 amino acids. The V gene's germline CDR1 is WNHNN and CDR2 SYGVQD (reference sequence).

The V call is TRBV5-1, the J call TRBJ2-2; D may be TRBD1 (7 bases). Germline-derived CDR1 and CDR2 are SGHRS and YFSETQ. The CDR3 covers 14 residues. The ends were cut back, 10 bases at V and 3 bases at J, with 16 bases in the middle. DNA of the CDR3: TGCGCCTCCGGAGGGGGCGCGGACACCGGGGAGCTGTTTTTT. The encoded protein is CASGGGADTGELFF.

This clone was observed a few times. This chain joins TRBV9 and TRBJ2-2; possibly TRBD1 or TRBD2 for D (7 bases each). CDR1 and CDR2 (germline): SGDLS, YYNGEE. Trimming took 0 bases from V and 5 from J, leaving 20 bases between them. CDR3 length: 18 amino acids. The CDR3 sequence is CASSVVDAGRGQTGELFF. CDR3 sequence (DNA): TGTGCCAGCAGCGTAGTAGATGCGGGGAGGGGGCAGACCGGGGAGCTGTTTTTT.